A selection of T cell receptor beta chains follows, all from one sample in a study of identical twins. A single record per CDR3 protein comes from TCRdb applying MiXCR to the 5' RACE reads. The sample includes 640,000 or so distinct CDR3 sequences, 6.1% seen only once; the top ten take under 2%. The sample consisted of naive T cells sorted from blood. These receptor sequences come from a man younger than 30 in good health. CDR3s include the opening cysteine and the closing phenylalanine or tryptophan. The D gene is left open where the match is weak. Only part of the rows carry a size: once, few, many, or a class if the clone is expanded.

>TRBJ2-3|many|TRBV12-3/TRBV12-4|TRBD1
TGTGCCAGCAGCTACCGACAGGGGGCGGGAGATACGCAGTATTTT
CASSYRQGAGDTQYF
>TRBJ2-2|many|TRBV6-5|-
TGTGCCAGCAGTTACGTGGACGGGAACACCGGGGAGCTGTTTTTT
CASSYVDGNTGELFF
>TRBJ1-6|few|TRBV12-3/TRBV12-4|-
TGTGCCAGCAGTTTGACCAGGGCCAATTCACCCCTCCACTTT
CASSLTRANSPLHF
>TRBJ2-1|-|TRBV20-1|-
TGCAGTGCTAGAGAAGGAGCGTTGGGGCTTGGGTACAATGAGCAGTTCTTC
CSAREGALGLGYNEQFF
>TRBJ2-4|few|TRBV27|-
TGTGCCAGCAGTCCACACACCATGGCGGGCAAAAACATTCAGTACTTC
CASSPHTMAGKNIQYF
>TRBJ1-1|many|TRBV12-5|-
TGTGCTAGTGGTTTGCCCCCCCAGGGTGAAGCTTTCTTT
CASGLPPQGEAFF
>TRBJ2-7|-|TRBV23-1|-
TGCGCCAGCAGTCCCCCTAGGCGGATATACGAGCAGTACTTC
CASSPPRRIYEQYF
>TRBJ1-5|many|TRBV7-2|TRBD1
TGTGCCAGCAGCTCATGGGGACAGGGCAATCAGCCCCAGCATTTT
CASSSWGQGNQPQHF
>TRBJ1-1|few|TRBV6-1|-
TGTGCCAGCAGTACAAGGGGGAGAGTTGAAGCTTTCTTT
CASSTRGRVEAFF
>TRBJ1-5|-|TRBV10-3|-
TGTGCCATCAGCCCAGGGGATGCAATCATGCCCCAGCATTTT
CAISPGDAIMPQHF
>TRBJ1-5|few|TRBV5-5|TRBD1
TGTGCCAGCAGCTGGTACACCGGGACAGGGACCCTCAGTCAGCCCCAGCATTTT
CASSWYTGTGTLSQPQHF
>TRBJ1-1|many|TRBV29-1|-
TGCAGCGTTGATGGTGAAGCTTTCTTT
CSVDGEAFF
>TRBJ2-3|few|TRBV4-3|TRBD2
TGCGCCAGCAGCCAAGAGGGTAGGGGAGCGGGGATAACAGATACGCAGTATTTT
CASSQEGRGAGITDTQYF
>TRBJ1-3|few|TRBV25-1|-
TGTGCCAGCAGTGACCTACATAACTCTGGAAACACCATATATTTT
CASSDLHNSGNTIYF
>TRBJ2-3|many|TRBV24-1|-
TGTGCCACCAGTGCGAGGGCAGATACGCAGTATTTT
CATSARADTQYF
>TRBJ2-3|-|TRBV15|TRBD2
TGTGCCACCAGAAAGAGTGCGGCAGCGGGGGATAATACGCAGTATTTT
CATRKSAAAGDNTQYF